A single sample is the source of the 18 T cell receptor beta chains below, sequenced in a study of blood T cell repertoires in COVID-19. The method was immunoSEQ multiplex PCR; TCRdb's version includes in-frame clones alone and lacks a portion of them. Among some 220,000 clones listed, approximately 78% were seen once. Sequenced material: peripheral blood. Every receptor here comes from a woman in her 70s with COVID-19, enrolled during active disease.

The rearrangement links TRBV11-3 to TRBJ2-3; D possibly corresponds to TRBD2 (5 bases). Germline CDR1 SGHNT, CDR2 YENEEA. The V end lost 5 bases, the J end lost 3 bases, and 12 bases lay between the germline ends. This CDR3 has 14 residues. The CDR3: CASSRSEATDTQYF. DNA for the CDR3: TGTGCCAGCAGCCGTAGCGAGGCAACAGATACGCAGTATTTT.

The chain links TRBV6-5 to TRBJ2-7; D perhaps matches TRBD1 (6 bases). The CDR3 spans 16 residues. V dropped 3 bases and J dropped 3 bases, with 18 bases sitting between them. The V gene's germline CDR1 is MNHEY and CDR2 SVGAGI. CDR3 DNA: TGTGCCAGCAGTTATTCTGGGACAACCGGTGTCTACGAGCAGTACTTC. Its protein is CASSYSGTTGVYEQYF.

The J gene is TRBJ2-5, the V gene TRBV30; the match to TRBD2 covers 14 bases. V dropped 5 bases and J dropped 5; count of bases not matched to a gene: 13. CDR3 length equals 17 residues. Germline CDR1 and CDR2: GTSNPN and SVGIG (reference sequence). CDR3: CAWAKGTSGSRRETQYF. In nucleotides, the CDR3 is TGTGCCTGGGCGAAAGGGACTAGCGGGAGTCGGCGGGAGACCCAGTACTTC.

V and J are TRBV28 and TRBJ1-1; possible D gene TRBD1, 6 bases. V gave up 2 bases and J gave up 1 base, with 20 bases separating them. This CDR3 has 18 amino acids. Germline CDR1 reads MDHEN; CDR2 reads SYDVKM. CDR3 in amino acids: CASSLNGGKGLSNTEAFF. CDR3 DNA: TGTGCCAGCAGTTTAAATGGGGGCAAGGGTCTTTCGAACACTGAAGCTTTCTTT.

This clone has just one count. The CDR3 loop is CASSSADRGLGANVLTF. The CDR3 DNA reads as TGTGCCAGCAGCTCAGCGGACAGGGGGCTCGGGGCCAACGTCCTGACTTTC. The rearrangement uses TRBV7-8 and TRBJ2-6; 11 bases agree with TRBD1. This CDR3 is 17 amino acids long. Germline V gene lookup returns CDR1 SGHVS and CDR2 FQNEAQ. Unmatched junction bases numbered 6, after V lost 4 bases and J lost 4 bases. Full variable domain (remainder filled in from reference TRBV7-8 and TRBJ2-6): GAGVSQSPRYKVAKRGQDVALRCDPISGHVSLFWYQQALGQGPEFLTYFQNEAQLDKSGLPSDRFFAERPEGSVSTLKIQRTQQEDSAVYLCASSSADRGLGANVLTFGAGSRLTVL.

The sample holds a few counts of this clone. The rearrangement links TRBV27 to TRBJ2-3; 9 bases are shared with TRBD2. V was clipped by 5 bases and J by 5 bases; unmatched bases: 8. This CDR3 has 15 amino acids. The germline CDR1 and CDR2 sequences are MNHEY and SMNVEV (reference sequence). CDR3 DNA: TGTGCCAGCAGTGTAGGCGGGAGGGCGGGAGATACGCAGTATTTT. Encoded protein: CASSVGGRAGDTQYF.

V and J are TRBV2 and TRBJ1-4; D is possibly TRBD1 (5 bases). This CDR3 is built from 14 residues. V shed 4 bases and J shed 4 bases, with 10 bases lying between them. The V gene's germline CDR1 is SNHLY and CDR2 FYNNEI. CDR3 nucleotides: TGTGCCAGCAGTGTTAGGGGCGTTAATGAAAAACTGTTTTTT. Its translation: CASSVRGVNEKLFF.

V gene TRBV7-8 combines with J gene TRBJ2-1; 7 bases are a match to TRBD2. The V gene end was trimmed by 1 base and the J gene end by 2 bases; junction bases not matched to a gene: 5. The germline gives CDR1 SGHVS, CDR2 FQNEAQ. This CDR3 spans 16 amino acids. The CDR3 region is CASSLVGGTTYNEQFF. CDR3 in DNA: TGTGCCAGCAGCTTAGTTGGAGGGACTACCTACAATGAGCAGTTCTTC.

The chain has TRBV5-1 and TRBJ1-2; D not resolved. This CDR3 is 13 amino acids long. Looked up from germline, CDR1 is SGHRS and CDR2 is YFSETQ. Deletions cut 2 bases from V and 2 bases from J, with 7 bases between. CDR3 in amino acids: CASSFDENYGYTF. In DNA form, the CDR3 reads TGCGCCAGCAGCTTTGATGAGAACTATGGCTACACCTTC. The complete variable domain, with remaining parts taken from reference TRBV5-1 and TRBJ1-2, reads KAGVTQTPRYLIKTRGQQVTLSCSPISGHRSVSWYQQTPGQGLQFLFEYFSETQRNKGNFPGRFSGRQFSNSRSEMNVSTLELGDSALYLCASSFDENYGYTFGSGTRLTVV.

J is TRBJ1-3 and V is TRBV5-1; D is perhaps TRBD1 (6 bases). This CDR3 is built from 14 residues. The V gene's germline CDR1 is SGHRS and CDR2 YFSETQ. V was pared by 4 bases and J by 4 bases, with 12 bases between. Here the CDR3 DNA reads TGCGCCAGCAGCAATACAGGGTCAGGAAACACCATATATTTT. This gives the protein CASSNTGSGNTIYF.

J is TRBJ2-1 and V is TRBV7-2; TRBD2 aligns across 16 bases. CDR3 size: 15 residues. CDR1 is SGHTA and CDR2 is FQGNSA in the germline V gene. Losses at the gene ends were 4 bases for V and 12 bases for J; bases not matched to a gene: 6. The CDR3 nucleotides read TGTGCCAGCAGCTCGGGACTAGCGGGAGGGCAAGGGCAGTTCTTC. Translated, it gives CASSSGLAGGQGQFF.

V gene TRBV5-1 combines with J gene TRBJ2-3, with D maybe TRBD1 (6 bases). Germline V gene sequence: CDR1 SGHRS, CDR2 YFSETQ. This CDR3 is built from 17 residues. Trimming left V 6 bases short and J 4 bases short, with 24 bases between. The CDR3, as DNA: TGCGCCAGCACCCTGGACAGTAGCCCCTTTGGCGCAGATACGCAGTATTTT. Translation: CASTLDSSPFGADTQYF.

This chain joins TRBV7-2 and TRBJ2-7; no clear D. Trimming removed 3 bases from V and 3 bases from J, with 3 bases in between. This CDR3 region has 11 residues. Germline CDR1 and CDR2: SGHTA and FQGNSA. The CDR3 sequence: CASSFFYEQYF. The CDR3 DNA follows: TGTGCCAGCAGCTTCTTCTACGAGCAGTACTTC.

The gene calls are TRBV7-3 and TRBJ2-3; TRBD1 agrees at 9 bases. Germline CDR1 SGHTA, CDR2 FQGTGA. V lost 2 bases to trimming and J lost 4 bases; unmatched junction nucleotides: 4. CDR3 length equals 15 residues. The CDR3 spells CASSLSGTGPDTQYF. As DNA, the CDR3 is TGTGCCAGCAGCTTATCTGGGACAGGGCCAGATACGCAGTATTTT.

The chain employs TRBV18 and TRBJ2-1; D possibly corresponds to TRBD2 (6 bases). The V end lost 6 bases, the J end lost 10 bases, and 22 bases lay between the germline ends. The CDR3 runs to 15 residues. Germline assignment: CDR1 KGHSH and CDR2 LQKENI. The CDR3 sequence is CASSPGVGPQWEQFF. In DNA form, the CDR3 reads TGTGCCAGCTCCCCGGGAGTGGGTCCACAATGGGAGCAGTTCTTC.

In this sample, this clone turned up once. CDR3 sequence: CASSLTSGNYEQYF. CDR3 nucleotides: TGTGCCAGCAGCTTGACTAGCGGGAACTACGAGCAGTACTTC. V usage is TRBV5-5 and J usage is TRBJ2-7; TRBD2 matches 10 bases. V lost 1 base to trimming and J lost 3 bases; unmatched junction nucleotides: 1. CDR1 and CDR2 from the germline V gene are SGHKS and YYEKEE (reference sequence). This CDR3 spans 14 amino acids.

The chain joins TRBV24-1 to TRBJ1-1; 9 nucleotides line up with TRBD1. The length of the CDR3 is 13 residues. Trimming at V came to 8 bases and at J to 10 bases, leaving 10 bases not matched to a gene. Germline CDR1 KGHDR, CDR2 SFDVKD. In nucleotides, the CDR3 is TGTGCCACCACCGGGGGGGACAGGGTTGGAGCTTTCTTT. Translation: CATTGGDRVGAFF.

J is TRBJ1-5 and V is TRBV19, with D unresolved. Germline loops: CDR1 LNHDA, CDR2 SQIVND (reference sequence). This CDR3 comprises 14 residues. V gave up 5 bases and J gave up 0 bases, with 8 bases separating them. In DNA form, the CDR3 reads TGTGCCAGTAGTGGTGGAGATAGCAATCAGCCCCAGCATTTT. As protein: CASSGGDSNQPQHF.